The 31 T cell receptor beta chains in this list originate from one sample, sequenced in a study of cytomegalovirus exposure and HLA in healthy donors (TCRdb year 2017). The library was generated by the immunoSEQ multiplex PCR assay. TCRdb holds this immuneACCESS table with in-frame rearrangements only. Some clones are missing; in checked studies, unresolved V genes explain under half, and the rest has no known cause. The sample table lists 200,000 to 250,000 clones, roughly 83% of them with a count of one. The ten largest clonotypes hold about 6% of the sample. Specimen: PBMCs. All receptors derive from a woman between 18 and 29 years old in good health and CMV-seronegative.

Turning to this clone: Other DNA sequences in this specimen translate into the identical CDR3. The chain joins TRBV7-6 to TRBJ1-3; D call uncertain. V gave up 3 bases and J gave up 0 bases, with 3 bases separating them. The CDR3 length is 13 residues. The germline gives CDR1 SGHVS, CDR2 FNYEAQ. CDR3 loop: CASSLSSGNTIYF. The CDR3, as DNA: TGTGCCAGCAGCTTGAGCTCTGGAAACACCATATATTTT.

In DNA, the CDR3 is TGTGCCAGCAGTGACTCCGGGACAGGGGATGAGCAGTTCTTC. Residues: CASSDSGTGDEQFF. J is TRBJ2-1 and V is TRBV25-1; 10 nucleotides align to TRBD1. The CDR3 covers 14 residues. CDR1 and CDR2 from the germline V gene are MGHDK and SYGVNS. V shed 3 bases, J shed 8 bases, and the junction held 4 bases outside the gene matches.

This clone was picked up one time. V and J are TRBV2 and TRBJ2-5; D could derive from TRBD1 or TRBD2 (5 bases each). This CDR3 has 15 residues. Per the germline V gene, CDR1 is SNHLY and CDR2 is FYNNEI. V dropped 6 bases and J dropped 0 bases, with 14 bases sitting between them. The CDR3 DNA sequence: TGTGCCAGCAGACCCGGGACGGTGCACCAAGAGACCCAGTACTTC. This codes for CASRPGTVHQETQYF.

The chain couples TRBV5-1 to TRBJ1-2; 7 nucleotides agree with TRBD1. Germline-derived CDR1 and CDR2 are SGHRS and YFSETQ. This CDR3 is built from 15 residues. V was clipped by 0 bases and J by 7 bases; unmatched bases: 9. The CDR3 DNA reads TGCGCCAGCAGCTTGGGACAGGGTAATAGGGCTGGCTACACCTTC. As protein: CASSLGQGNRAGYTF.

The chain combines TRBV28 with TRBJ1-5; D remains unclear. The CDR3 runs to 17 residues. The germline V gene has CDR1 MDHEN and CDR2 SYDVKM. Trimming took 3 bases from V and 4 from J, leaving 19 bases between them. The CDR3 spells CASSLKSGSELNQPQHF. DNA for the CDR3: TGTGCCAGCAGTTTGAAGTCGGGCAGTGAGTTAAATCAGCCCCAGCATTTT.

The rearrangement uses TRBV28 and TRBJ1-5; 7 nucleotides line up with TRBD1. Trimming cost V 3 bases and J 6 bases; bases outside gene matches: 5. Germline V CDR1 and CDR2: MDHEN, SYDVKM. The CDR3 loop spans 14 amino acids. CDR3 amino acids: CASSLFQGGQPQHF. The CDR3 DNA sequence: TGTGCCAGCAGTTTGTTTCAGGGGGGTCAGCCCCAGCATTTT. The whole variable domain, remainder taken from reference TRBV28 and TRBJ1-5, is DVKVTQSSRYLVKRTGEKVFLECVQDMDHENMFWYRQDPGLGLRLIYFSYDVKMKEKGDIPEGYSVSREKKERFSLILESASTNQTSMYLCASSLFQGGQPQHFGDGTRLSIL.

The chain employs TRBV11-2 and TRBJ2-1; a weak D match, TRBD2 (6 bases). V was pared by 4 bases and J by 7 bases, with 20 bases between. CDR1 is SGHAT, CDR2 FQNNGV, per germline. The CDR3 consists of 16 residues. The CDR3 is CASSSRGSQDVNEQFF. CDR3 nucleotides: TGTGCCAGCAGCTCGCGGGGCAGCCAAGATGTTAATGAGCAGTTCTTC.

V usage is TRBV7-3 and J usage is TRBJ2-6, with D uncertain. Germline CDR1 SGHTA, CDR2 FQGTGA. V lost 5 bases, J lost 0 bases, and 11 bases lay in between. The CDR3 is made up of 16 amino acids. In DNA form, the CDR3 reads TGTGCCAGCAGCCCGTCCCGGAGCTCTGGGGCCAACGTCCTGACTTTC. Amino acids: CASSPSRSSGANVLTF.

The chain carries TRBV6-1 and TRBJ2-7, with D unclear. The germline V gene encodes CDR1 MNHNS and CDR2 SASEGT. The CDR3 runs 15 residues. V lost 2 bases to trimming and J lost 6 bases, with 17 bases between them. CDR3 amino acids: CASSESVSAGREQYF. The DNA of the CDR3 is TGTGCCAGCAGTGAATCGGTATCCGCCGGCCGCGAGCAGTACTTC.

This clone was seen more than once but under ten times. The rearrangement uses TRBV2 and TRBJ2-7, with D possibly called TRBD1 or TRBD2 (6 bases each). The CDR3 runs 15 residues. V was trimmed by 7 bases and J by 3 bases, leaving 19 bases between them. Germline values: CDR1 SNHLY, CDR2 FYNNEI. This chain's CDR3 is CASTGGGRTFYEQYF. The DNA of the CDR3 is TGTGCCAGCACCGGAGGGGGACGGACGTTCTACGAGCAGTACTTC.

The chain combines TRBV6-6 with TRBJ2-7, with D perhaps matching TRBD1 (6 bases). In germline, CDR1 is MNHNY, CDR2 SVGAGI (reference sequence). The V end lost 4 bases, the J end lost 4 bases, and 17 bases lay between the germline ends. CDR3 size: 15 residues. The CDR3 DNA reads as TGTGCCAGCAGTTCCCGAGGACAGACAACATACGAGCAGTACTTC. Amino acid sequence: CASSSRGQTTYEQYF.

This sequence joins TRBV19 and TRBJ1-1; no clear D gene. Germline-derived CDR1 and CDR2 are LNHDA and SQIVND (reference sequence). V lost 6 bases and J lost 1, with 3 bases in between. There are 11 residues in the CDR3. The CDR3 here is CASRTNTEAFF. The DNA of the CDR3 is TGTGCCAGTAGAACGAACACTGAAGCTTTCTTT.

This clone was found once. The chain employs TRBV9 and TRBJ1-1; D might be TRBD1 (6 bases). This CDR3 is built from 12 residues. V lost 4 bases and J lost 8, with 12 bases in between. Germline-derived CDR1 and CDR2 are SGDLS and YYNGEE. CDR3 sequence: CASSPHREEAFF. The CDR3 region has the DNA TGTGCCAGCAGCCCCCACAGGGAGGAAGCTTTCTTT.

As regards this clone: One junction end does not reproduce the germline sequence, and a read error may be involved. CDR3 in DNA: TGTGCTAGCAGCGGACAGGGGACCGGGGAGCTGTTTTTT. The encoded protein is CASSGQGTGELFF. The chain employs TRBV7-7 and TRBJ2-2; 9 bases agree with TRBD1. CDR1 and CDR2 (germline): SSHAT, FNYEAQ (reference sequence). The CDR3 consists of 13 residues.

The chain carries TRBV19 and TRBJ2-5; the match to TRBD1 covers 8 bases. The CDR3 is 14 amino acids. CDR1 is LNHDA, CDR2 SQIVND, per germline (reference sequence). V lost 6 bases to trimming and J lost 4 bases; unmatched junction nucleotides: 7. The CDR3 is CASREQQGAETQYF. For the CDR3, the DNA is TGTGCCAGTAGGGAACAGCAGGGGGCAGAGACCCAGTACTTC.

The rearrangement joins TRBV7-9 to TRBJ1-5; D is possibly TRBD1 (5 bases). Trimming took off 5 bases at V and 7 bases at J, with 21 bases between the two ends. Germline CDR1 reads SEHNR; CDR2 reads FQNEAQ (reference sequence). This CDR3 has 16 residues. The CDR3 loop reads CASSPGSQARGQPQHF. The DNA of the CDR3 is TGTGCCAGCAGCCCCGGGTCACAGGCCCGGGGGCAGCCCCAGCATTTT.

This rearrangement joins TRBV6-5 to TRBJ1-2; D is unclear. The V and J ends lost 3 bases and 3 bases respectively, with 11 bases between them. CDR3 length equals 14 residues. The germline V gene has CDR1 MNHEY and CDR2 SVGAGI. The CDR3 is CASSYGERYYGYTF. As DNA, the CDR3 is TGTGCCAGCAGTTATGGGGAGCGTTACTATGGCTACACCTTC.

The chain employs TRBV10-3 and TRBJ1-1; no clear D. Trimming removed 3 bases from V and 2 bases from J, with 16 bases in between. Germline V gene lookup returns CDR1 ENHRY and CDR2 SYGVKD. CDR3 length: 16 residues. The CDR3 DNA is TGTGCCATCAGTGACGGGCAGAATGTCGGTAACACTGAAGCTTTCTTT. Translation: CAISDGQNVGNTEAFF.

This clone was recorded only once. This chain joins TRBV9 and TRBJ2-7, with D perhaps assigned TRBD1 or TRBD2 (5 bases each). The CDR3 length is 14 residues. Germline lookup yields CDR1 SGDLS and CDR2 YYNGEE. The V end lost 4 bases, the J end lost 4 bases, and 15 bases lay between the germline ends. The chain's CDR3 is CASSPKGETYEQYF. The CDR3, as DNA: TGTGCCAGCAGCCCTAAAGGGGAGACTTACGAGCAGTACTTC.

The chain recombines TRBV15 with TRBJ2-5; TRBD2 agrees at 11 bases. V lost 5 bases and J lost 1; bases outside the gene matches: 3. Germline CDR1 reads LNHNV; CDR2 reads YYDKDF (reference sequence). CDR3 length: 15 amino acids. CDR3 DNA sequence: TGTGCCACCAGCGCAGGACTAGCGGGCCAAGAGACCCAGTACTTC. It specifies CATSAGLAGQETQYF.

The genes are TRBV4-2 and TRBJ1-1, with TRBD1 as a possible D gene (5 bases). Germline CDR1 reads LGHNA; CDR2 reads YNFKEQ. The CDR3 is 15 residues long. Trimming pared 1 base from V and 0 bases from J, leaving 9 bases between. The CDR3 loop is CASSQADTLNTEAFF. Written as DNA, the CDR3 is TGTGCCAGCAGCCAAGCGGACACCTTGAACACTGAAGCTTTCTTT.

J is TRBJ1-2 and V is TRBV9; no clear D. Germline CDR1 SGDLS, CDR2 YYNGEE. CDR3 length: 11 residues. V lost 3 bases and J lost 8, with 8 bases in between. The CDR3 is CASSAPGGYTF. The CDR3 bases are TGTGCCAGCAGCGCCCCAGGAGGCTACACCTTC.

This clone is a singleton in its sample. The chain uses TRBV5-1 and TRBJ2-5, with 13 nucleotides matching TRBD2. Trimming took 6 bases from V and 4 from J; bases not matched to a gene: 3. The CDR3 spans 14 residues. Looked up from germline, CDR1 is SGHRS and CDR2 is YFSETQ. CDR3 loop: CASKGLAGPETQYF. In DNA form, the CDR3 reads TGCGCCAGCAAGGGACTAGCGGGACCAGAGACCCAGTACTTC.

This clone came up once. The rearrangement uses TRBV7-6 and TRBJ2-5, with D maybe TRBD2 (6 bases). Germline CDR1 reads SGHVS; CDR2 reads FNYEAQ. CDR3 size: 15 residues. The V and J ends lost 3 bases and 5 bases respectively, with 16 bases between them. CDR3 amino acids: CASSFIGGAAETQYF. CDR3 in DNA: TGTGCCAGCAGCTTTATCGGCGGGGCCGCGGAGACCCAGTACTTC.

The chain links TRBV7-8 to TRBJ1-1; no reliable D call. CDR3 length equals 14 residues. Germline values: CDR1 SGHVS, CDR2 FQNEAQ. Between the trimmed V and J ends, which lost 5 bases and 4 bases, there was a span of 14 bases. The CDR3 reads CASSPILLVTEAFF. DNA for the CDR3: TGTGCCAGCAGCCCGATACTCTTAGTCACTGAAGCTTTCTTT.

Only a few counts were recorded for this clone. This specimen includes other DNA sequences encoding the same CDR3. The V call is TRBV2, the J call TRBJ2-5; D possibly corresponds to TRBD2 (6 bases). With 3 bases removed from V and 4 bases from J, the gap between germline ends came to 6 bases. Germline-derived CDR1 and CDR2 are SNHLY and FYNNEI. The CDR3 runs 12 residues. The CDR3 reads CASSEGGETQYF. The CDR3 region has the DNA TGTGCCAGCAGTGAGGGGGGAGAGACCCAGTACTTC.

The chain is built from TRBV6-1 and TRBJ2-1; no definite D call. Trimming shortened V by 8 bases and J by 4 bases, and 6 bases separated the two germline ends. The V gene's germline CDR1 is MNHNS and CDR2 SASEGT. The CDR3 is made up of 11 amino acids. CDR3 DNA: TGTGCCAGCGGCGCATACAATGAGCAGTTCTTC. This codes for CASGAYNEQFF.

This chain connects TRBV2 to TRBJ1-1; maybe TRBD1 (5 bases). Trimming removed 5 bases at V and 3 bases at J, with 10 bases between. The CDR3 spans 13 residues. CDR1 is SNHLY, CDR2 FYNNEI, per germline. This chain's CDR3 is CASSLEGDTEAFF. In DNA form, the CDR3 reads TGTGCCAGCAGTTTGGAAGGGGACACTGAAGCTTTCTTT.

The chain recombines TRBV30 with TRBJ2-7; D perhaps matches TRBD2 (6 bases). The V and J ends lost 3 bases and 3 bases respectively, with 18 bases between them. Germline V gene data show CDR1 as GTSNPN and CDR2 as SVGIG (reference sequence). There are 15 residues in the CDR3. CDR3 DNA sequence: TGTGCCTGGAGCTCGTGGGGGGAGAGCTTCTACGAGCAGTACTTC. It encodes CAWSSWGESFYEQYF.

The V call is TRBV30, the J call TRBJ2-1; D unresolved. Per germline, CDR1 GTSNPN and CDR2 SVGIG (reference sequence). Trimming took off 3 bases at V and 2 bases at J, with 8 bases between the two ends. The CDR3 totals 13 residues. In DNA form, the CDR3 reads TGTGCCTGGAGCCCCGGCCCCTACAATGAGCAGTTCTTC. This gives the protein CAWSPGPYNEQFF.

V and J are TRBV7-3 and TRBJ2-2; 12 nucleotides match TRBD1. Germline V gene data show CDR1 as SGHTA and CDR2 as FQGTGA. This CDR3 has 19 residues. V shed 3 bases, J shed 2 bases, and the junction held 10 bases outside the gene matches. CDR3 region: CASSLGQGAPQSNTGELFF. The CDR3 DNA is TGTGCCAGCAGCTTGGGACAGGGGGCTCCTCAATCTAACACCGGGGAGCTGTTTTTT.